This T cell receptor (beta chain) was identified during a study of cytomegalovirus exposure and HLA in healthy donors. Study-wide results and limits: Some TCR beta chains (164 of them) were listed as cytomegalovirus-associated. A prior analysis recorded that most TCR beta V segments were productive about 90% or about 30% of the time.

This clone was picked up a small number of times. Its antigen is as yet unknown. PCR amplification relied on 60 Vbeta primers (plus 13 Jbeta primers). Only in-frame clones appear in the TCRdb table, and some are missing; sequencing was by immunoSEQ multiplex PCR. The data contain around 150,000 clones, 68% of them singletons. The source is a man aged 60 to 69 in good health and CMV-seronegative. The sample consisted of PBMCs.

The CDR3 sequence is CASSLYSSEGKLFF. DNA of the CDR3: TGTGCCAGCAGCTTGTATTCCAGTGAGGGAAAACTGTTTTTT. The genes are TRBV5-6 and TRBJ1-4; D gene uncertain. This CDR3 comprises 14 residues. The germline V and J ends were trimmed by 1 base and 10 bases, with 14 bases remaining between them. Germline-derived CDR1 and CDR2 are SGHDT and YYEEEE.